These 27 T cell receptor beta chains originate from one sample sequenced in a study of cytomegalovirus exposure and HLA in healthy donors. The PCR ran on 60 Vbeta and 13 Jbeta primers. TCRdb's table, derived via immunoSEQ multiplex PCR, lists solely in-frame clones and lacks some. Among 150,000 to 200,000 clones listed, around 82% were seen once. Sample: PBMCs. These receptors originate from a man aged 35 to 55 in good health and CMV-seronegative.

The chain uses TRBV12-5 and TRBJ1-4, with D unclear. The V gene's germline CDR1 is LGHNT and CDR2 FRNRAP. V was shortened by 4 bases and J by 5 bases, with 11 bases between the two germline ends. This CDR3 is built from 14 residues. This CDR3 reads CASGWREGNEKLFF. The CDR3, as DNA: TGTGCTAGTGGTTGGAGGGAAGGGAATGAAAAACTGTTTTTT.

This chain connects TRBV13 to TRBJ2-7; 11 nucleotides match TRBD2. The CDR3 contains 16 residues. Looked up from germline, CDR1 is PRHDT and CDR2 is FYEKMQ (reference sequence). Trimming cost V 5 bases and J 4 bases; bases outside gene matches: 10. The CDR3 loop is CASSTLGLAAHYEQYF. CDR3 bases: TGTGCCAGCAGCACCCTGGGACTAGCGGCTCATTACGAGCAGTACTTC.

The rearrangement joins TRBV7-6 to TRBJ2-3; TRBD2 agrees at 8 bases. The CDR3 loop spans 16 amino acids. The V segment lost 2 bases and the J segment 4 bases; nucleotides outside the gene matches: 8. The germline gives CDR1 SGHVS, CDR2 FNYEAQ. CDR3 sequence: CASSLRTGGPSDTQYF. The CDR3 DNA sequence: TGTGCCAGCAGCTTAAGAACGGGGGGGCCGTCAGATACGCAGTATTTT.

This chain joins TRBV5-6 and TRBJ2-5; a weak D match, TRBD1 (7 bases). Germline values: CDR1 SGHDT, CDR2 YYEEEE. The V end was cut by 0 bases, the J end by 6 bases, with 15 bases between. This CDR3 is built from 15 residues. CDR3 region: CASSLDRGGGKTQYF. For the CDR3, the DNA is TGTGCCAGCAGCTTGGACAGGGGAGGTGGGAAGACCCAGTACTTC.

The gene calls are TRBV27 and TRBJ1-1; 8 nucleotides match TRBD1. The CDR3 loop spans 16 amino acids. With 0 bases clipped from V and 1 base from J, the junction kept 4 bases outside the gene matches. Germline values: CDR1 MNHEY, CDR2 SMNVEV (reference sequence). This CDR3 is CASSLSTGATNTEAFF. The CDR3 DNA reads as TGTGCCAGCAGTTTATCGACAGGGGCTACGAACACTGAAGCTTTCTTT.

This clone has only a few counts. The genes are TRBV7-9 and TRBJ1-5; TRBD1 matches at 8 bases. Trimming removed 5 bases from V and 5 bases from J; junction bases left unmatched: 2. Germline V gene lookup returns CDR1 SEHNR and CDR2 FQNEAQ (reference sequence). The CDR3 consists of 13 residues. CDR3 sequence: CASSPTGDQPQHF. The CDR3 DNA follows: TGTGCCAGCAGCCCGACAGGGGATCAGCCCCAGCATTTT.

The chain links TRBV5-1 to TRBJ1-1; D is uncertain. Trimming left V 0 bases short and J 5 bases short, with 11 bases between. The CDR3 is made up of 14 amino acids. Germline CDR1 SGHRS, CDR2 YFSETQ. The CDR3 nucleotides read TGCGCCAGCAGCTTGGAAGGGAGAGGGACTGAAGCTTTCTTT. Translation: CASSLEGRGTEAFF.

This clone occurred once. V gene TRBV5-1 combines with J gene TRBJ2-2; 8 nucleotides line up with TRBD1. This CDR3 region has 15 residues. V was clipped by 5 bases and J by 1 base; unmatched bases: 4. Looked up from germline, CDR1 is SGHRS and CDR2 is YFSETQ. The CDR3 DNA sequence: TGCGCCAGCAGACCAGGGACAGGGAACACCGGGGAGCTGTTTTTT. Its translation is CASRPGTGNTGELFF.

The rearrangement uses TRBV5-4 and TRBJ1-3; D unclear. CDR1 SGHNT and CDR2 YYREEE come from the germline V gene (reference sequence). Trimming left V 3 bases short and J 3 bases short, with 10 bases between. The CDR3 consists of 14 residues. This CDR3 reads CASSWGGGGNTIYF. The CDR3 bases are TGTGCCAGCAGCTGGGGAGGAGGTGGAAACACCATATATTTT.

The chain uses TRBV6-1 and TRBJ2-1, with D unresolved. The length of the CDR3 is 10 residues. Germline-derived CDR1 and CDR2 are MNHNS and SASEGT. The ends were cut back, 6 bases at V and 8 bases at J, with 5 bases in the middle. As DNA, the CDR3 is TGTGCCAGCAGAGCCGATGAGCAGTTCTTC. Its translation is CASRADEQFF.

The chain combines TRBV2 with TRBJ1-5; weak D call: TRBD1 (6 bases). The CDR3 is 14 residues long. V lost 4 bases and J 4 bases, leaving 11 bases between the germline ends. The V gene's germline CDR1 is SNHLY and CDR2 FYNNEI. CDR3 sequence: CASSGGGGNQPQHF. CDR3 nucleotides: TGTGCCAGCAGTGGGGGAGGGGGGAATCAGCCCCAGCATTTT.

As DNA, the CDR3 is TGTGCCACCAGCACACTGGACAGAGGAGAGACCCAGTACTTC. It yields the protein CATSTLDRGETQYF. The chain carries TRBV15 and TRBJ2-5; tentative D call: TRBD1 (6 bases). Germline CDR1 and CDR2: LNHNV and YYDKDF (reference sequence). Trimming stripped 4 bases from V and 4 bases from J, with 13 bases between. This CDR3 comprises 14 residues.

The sample holds one count of this clone. The CDR3 nucleotides read TGTGCCAGCAGCCGTCTCGTCGGGAGTTTTGATAATGAGCAGTTCTTC. Its translation is CASSRLVGSFDNEQFF. The chain uses TRBV2 and TRBJ2-1, with D perhaps TRBD2 (6 bases). Germline lookup yields CDR1 SNHLY and CDR2 FYNNEI. V was trimmed by 6 bases and J by 7 bases, leaving 22 bases between them. This CDR3 region has 16 residues.

The V gene is TRBV6-1, the J gene TRBJ1-5, with D perhaps matching TRBD1 (5 bases). The CDR3 is 14 residues long. The germline CDR1 and CDR2 sequences are MNHNS and SASEGT. V was cut by 3 bases and J by 5 bases, with 11 bases left in between. CDR3 DNA sequence: TGTGCCAGCAGTGACAGGGTTTTTGATCAGCCCCAGCATTTT. It specifies CASSDRVFDQPQHF.

V is TRBV5-1 and J is TRBJ1-1, with D perhaps matching TRBD1 (6 bases). Germline CDR1 and CDR2: SGHRS and YFSETQ. This CDR3 has 15 residues. V dropped 4 bases and J dropped 3 bases, with 16 bases sitting between them. CDR3 in amino acids: CASSATQGWDTEAFF. CDR3 sequence (DNA): TGCGCCAGCAGCGCTACACAGGGTTGGGACACTGAAGCTTTCTTT.

The chain employs TRBV11-2 and TRBJ2-3; 9 bases are shared with TRBD2. CDR1 and CDR2 (germline): SGHAT, FQNNGV. V shed 5 bases, J shed 1 base, and the junction held 10 bases outside the gene matches. The CDR3 runs to 17 residues. CDR3 sequence (DNA): TGTGCCAGCAGCGTTCTGTTTGGCGGGAGGGGCACAGATACGCAGTATTTT. It translates to CASSVLFGGRGTDTQYF.

This clone appeared a few times. The chain is built from TRBV7-2 and TRBJ2-1, with 7 bases fitting TRBD2. CDR3 length: 15 residues. The germline V gene encodes CDR1 SGHTA and CDR2 FQGNSA. V lost 3 bases and J lost 7; bases outside the gene matches: 9. The CDR3 bases are TGTGCCAGCAGCTTGTTCCTAGCGGAAGGTAATGAGCAGTTCTTC. Translation gives CASSLFLAEGNEQFF.

The chain has TRBV19 and TRBJ2-2; 9 bases fit TRBD2. The CDR3 loop spans 13 amino acids. V trimming: 7 bases; J trimming: 4 bases; junction bases outside the gene matches: 1. Germline CDR1 reads LNHDA; CDR2 reads SQIVND (reference sequence). The CDR3 here is CASTSGATGELFF. CDR3 DNA sequence: TGTGCCAGTACTAGCGGGGCCACCGGGGAGCTGTTTTTT.

The chain couples TRBV9 to TRBJ1-3, with D unresolved. Germline CDR1 SGDLS, CDR2 YYNGEE. The length of the CDR3 is 13 residues. V lost 2 bases to trimming and J lost 3 bases, with 6 bases between them. CDR3 loop: CASSVESGNTIYF. As DNA, the CDR3 is TGTGCCAGCAGCGTCGAGAGTGGAAACACCATATATTTT. Complete variable domain (other parts from reference TRBV9 and TRBJ1-3): DSGVTQTPKHLITATGQRVTLRCSPRSGDLSVYWYQQSLDQGLQFLIQYYNGEERAKGNILERFSAQQFPDLHSELNLSSLELGDSALYFCASSVESGNTIYFGEGSWLTVV.

V and J are TRBV9 and TRBJ2-7; D perhaps matches TRBD2 (5 bases). The CDR3 has 15 amino acids. Per germline, CDR1 SGDLS and CDR2 YYNGEE. Trimming removed 0 bases from V and 7 bases from J, with 17 bases in between. In DNA, the CDR3 is TGTGCCAGCAGCGTAGGCCTAGAGAGGGTTCGGGAGCAGTACTTC. It translates to CASSVGLERVREQYF.

This clone was seen only a few times. The V call is TRBV7-9, the J call TRBJ1-5, with D unresolved. Germline CDR1 and CDR2: SEHNR and FQNEAQ (reference sequence). Trimming shortened V by 5 bases and J by 5 bases, and 13 bases separated the two germline ends. The CDR3 contains 14 residues. This CDR3 reads CASSKNGGDQPQHF. The CDR3 region has the DNA TGTGCCAGCAGCAAAAATGGAGGCGATCAGCCCCAGCATTTT.

This chain connects TRBV5-1 to TRBJ2-1; 12 bases match TRBD2. Trimming at V came to 7 bases and at J to 10 bases, leaving 9 bases not matched to a gene. This CDR3 is built from 14 residues. Per germline, CDR1 SGHRS and CDR2 YFSETQ. DNA of the CDR3: TGCGCCAGCTCGACCGGGACTAGCGGGTCGGAGCAGTTCTTC. Protein sequence: CASSTGTSGSEQFF.

The V call is TRBV27, the J call TRBJ1-1; a weak D match, TRBD1 (6 bases). The germline V gene has CDR1 MNHEY and CDR2 SMNVEV (reference sequence). The CDR3 runs to 13 residues. V lost 5 bases and J 5 bases, leaving 12 bases between the germline ends. CDR3 nucleotides: TGTGCCAGCAGTATAGGTAGGGGGACTGAAGCTTTCTTT. Translation: CASSIGRGTEAFF.

This sequence joins TRBV7-9 and TRBJ2-1, with 10 bases aligning to TRBD1. From germline, CDR1 is SEHNR and CDR2 FQNEAQ (reference sequence). The CDR3 is 15 residues long. V was clipped by 1 base and J by 7 bases; unmatched bases: 4. CDR3 in DNA: TGTGCCAGCAGCTTAGGGGGACAGGGGTTGAATGAGCAGTTCTTC. Residues: CASSLGGQGLNEQFF.

This clone is a singleton in its sample. A junction end diverges from the germline sequence, so it may reflect a read error. The chain has TRBV7-9 and TRBJ2-7; 10 bases fit TRBD2. The length of the CDR3 is 16 residues. CDR1 is SEHNR, CDR2 FQNEAQ, per germline (reference sequence). The CDR3 spells CSSSLVGLAASYEQYF. The CDR3 nucleotides are TGTTCCAGCAGCTTAGTAGGACTAGCGGCGTCCTACGAGCAGTACTTC. Based on the CDR3 plus reference TRBV7-9 and TRBJ2-7, the full variable domain is DTGVSQNPRHKITKRGQNVTFRCDPISEHNRLYWYRQTLGQGPEFLTYFQNEAQLEKSRLLSDRFSAERPKGSFSTLEIQRTEQGDSAMYLCSSSLVGLAASYEQYFGPGTRLTVT.

This clone was detected only a few times. The chain has TRBV10-3 and TRBJ1-2, with 8 bases that match TRBD1. Germline CDR1 ENHRY, CDR2 SYGVKD. The J segment lost 4 bases and the V segment lost 0 bases, leaving 10 bases of the junction unmatched. The CDR3 spans 17 residues. In DNA, the CDR3 is TGTGCCATCAGTGAGTCCGGTGTAGGACAGGGAACCTATGGCTACACCTTC. Protein sequence: CAISESGVGQGTYGYTF.

The chain is built from TRBV25-1 and TRBJ2-1, with TRBD2 matching over 13 bases. CDR3 length equals 15 residues. Germline lookup yields CDR1 MGHDK and CDR2 SYGVNS. V shed 5 bases, J shed 10 bases, and the junction held 8 bases outside the gene matches. The DNA of the CDR3 is TGTGCCAGCAGTCCCCCGGGACTAGCGGGATTGGAGCAGTTCTTC. Protein sequence: CASSPPGLAGLEQFF.